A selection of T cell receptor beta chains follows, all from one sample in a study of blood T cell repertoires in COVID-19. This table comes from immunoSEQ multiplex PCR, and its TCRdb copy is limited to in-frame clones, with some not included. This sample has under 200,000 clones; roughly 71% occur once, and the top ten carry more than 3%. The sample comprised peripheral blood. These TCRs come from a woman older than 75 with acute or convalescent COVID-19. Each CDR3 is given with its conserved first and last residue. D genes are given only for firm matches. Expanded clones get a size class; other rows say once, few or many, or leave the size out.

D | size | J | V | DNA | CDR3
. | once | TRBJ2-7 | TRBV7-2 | TGTGCCAGCAGCTTAGATTACAGTGACTACGAGCAGTACTTC | CASSLDYSDYEQYF
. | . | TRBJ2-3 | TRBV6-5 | TGTGCCAGCAGTTACGACTCCACAGATACGCAGTATTTT | CASSYDSTDTQYF
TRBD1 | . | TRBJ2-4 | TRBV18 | TGTGCCAGCTCACCACCGACAGGGGGCGACGCCAAAAACATTCAGTACTTC | CASSPPTGGDAKNIQYF
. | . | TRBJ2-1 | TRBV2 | TGTGCCAGCAGTGAATCTGGGAGGACCTACAATGAGCAGTTCTTC | CASSESGRTYNEQFF
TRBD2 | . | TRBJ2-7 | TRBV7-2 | TGTGCCAGCAGCCCACGACTAGCGGGAGGTTGGGAGCAGTACTTC | CASSPRLAGGWEQYF
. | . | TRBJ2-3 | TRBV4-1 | TGCGCCAGCAGCCAAGCCCCGGATACGCAGTATTTT | CASSQAPDTQYF
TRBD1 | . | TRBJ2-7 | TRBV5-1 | TGCGCCAGCGCCAAGGGGGCGTGGGGGAGCTCCTACGAGCAGTACTTC | CASAKGAWGSSYEQYF
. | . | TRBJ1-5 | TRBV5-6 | TGTGCCAGCAGCTTGCGTCGGTATAGCAATCAGCCCCAGCATTTT | CASSLRRYSNQPQHF
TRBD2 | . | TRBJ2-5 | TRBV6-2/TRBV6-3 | TGTGCCAGCAGCCCCCAGAGGAGCGGGGGGAAAGAGACCCAGTACTTC | CASSPQRSGGKETQYF
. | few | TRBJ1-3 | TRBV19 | TGTGCCAGTAGCACAGGTACGCACTCTGGAAACACCATATATTTT | CASSTGTHSGNTIYF
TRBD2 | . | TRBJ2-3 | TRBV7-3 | TGTGCCAGCAGCTTAGGGACTAGTTTTACGCAGTATTTT | CASSLGTSFTQYF
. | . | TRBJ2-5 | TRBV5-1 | TGCGCCAGCAGCCCCGCGACAGGATTAGAGACCCAGTACTTC | CASSPATGLETQYF
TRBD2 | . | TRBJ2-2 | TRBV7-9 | TGTGCCAGCAGCCCAGGACTAGCGGGTACCGGGGAGCTGTTTTTT | CASSPGLAGTGELFF
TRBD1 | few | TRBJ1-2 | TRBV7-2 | TGTGCCAGCAGCGGAGGGACAGGGGGCGTATATGGCTACACCTTC | CASSGGTGGVYGYTF
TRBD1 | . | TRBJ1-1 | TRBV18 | TGTGCCAGCTCACCACTCCCCGGGACAGGGGGCACTGAAGCTTTCTTT | CASSPLPGTGGTEAFF
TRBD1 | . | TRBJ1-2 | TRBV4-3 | TGCGCCAGCAGCCCCTCCAGGGACAGGGGTTATGGCTACACCTTC | CASSPSRDRGYGYTF
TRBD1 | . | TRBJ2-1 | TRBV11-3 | TGTGCCAGCAGCTCCGGGACAGGGGACAATGAGCAGTTCTTC | CASSSGTGDNEQFF
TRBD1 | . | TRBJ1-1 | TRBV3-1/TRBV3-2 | TGTGCCAGCAGCCAAGGACAGGGGGCGGTTGGGATGAACACTGAAGCTTTCTTT | CASSQGQGAVGMNTEAFF
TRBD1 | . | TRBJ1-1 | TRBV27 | TGTGCCAGTCGAGGGGGCGGCACGGCGGACACTGAAGCTTTCTTT | CASRGGGTADTEAFF
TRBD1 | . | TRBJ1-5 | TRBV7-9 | TGTGCCAGCAGCCCAAGCGAGGGGGCCCTACCCTATAGCAATCAGCCCCAGCATTTT | CASSPSEGALPYSNQPQHF
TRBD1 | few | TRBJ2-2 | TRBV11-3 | TGCGCAACCGGGACAGGGGACACCGGGGAGCTGTTTTTT | CATGTGDTGELFF
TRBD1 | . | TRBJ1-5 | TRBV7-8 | TGTGCCAGCAGCCGAGGACAGGGCAGACAGCCCCAGCATTTT | CASSRGQGRQPQHF
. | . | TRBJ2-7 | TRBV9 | TGTGCCAGCAGCGCGGGGACTTCCACTTCCTACGAGCAGTACTTC | CASSAGTSTSYEQYF
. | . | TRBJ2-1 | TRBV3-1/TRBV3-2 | TGTGCCAGCAGCCATGTAGATGAGCAGTTCTTC | CASSHVDEQFF
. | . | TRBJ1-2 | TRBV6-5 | TGTGCCAGCAGTTACGGATCAGGGATAGAAAACTATGGCTACACCTTC | CASSYGSGIENYGYTF
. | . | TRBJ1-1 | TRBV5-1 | TGCGCCAGCATACACGGGGGGGAAGCTTTCTTT | CASIHGGEAFF
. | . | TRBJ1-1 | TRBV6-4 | TGTGCCAGCAGTGAAAAGGAGGGCACTGAAGCTTTCTTT | CASSEKEGTEAFF
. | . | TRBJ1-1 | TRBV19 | TGTGCCAGTAGTATAAGACAGAAGAACACTGAAGCTTTCTTT | CASSIRQKNTEAFF
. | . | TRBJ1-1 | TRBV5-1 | TGCGCCAGCAGCCAGGCGGGTATGCGGAACACTGAAGCTTTCTTT | CASSQAGMRNTEAFF
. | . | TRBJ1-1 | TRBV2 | TGTGCCAGCAGGGACAGCCCCAGGAACACTGAAGCTTTCTTT | CASRDSPRNTEAFF
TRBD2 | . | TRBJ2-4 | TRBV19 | TGTGCCAGTAGCGGGGGGGCCAAAAACATTCAGTACTTC | CASSGGAKNIQYF
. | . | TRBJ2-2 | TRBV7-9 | TGTGCCAGCAGCTGGGAGGGGGCGAACACCGGGGAGCTGTTTTTT | CASSWEGANTGELFF
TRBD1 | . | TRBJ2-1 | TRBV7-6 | TGTGCCAGCAGTTTAGAGGGGGCTTACTCCGTTCATGAGCAGTTCTTC | CASSLEGAYSVHEQFF
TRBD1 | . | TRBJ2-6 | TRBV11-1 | TGTGCCAGCAGCCGTCGACAGGGGACTGGGGCCAACGTCCTGACTTTC | CASSRRQGTGANVLTF
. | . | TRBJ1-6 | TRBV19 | TGTGCCAGTAGTAAGGCCACCGCCGGACAGATCTCCTATAATTCACCCCTCCACTTT | CASSKATAGQISYNSPLHF
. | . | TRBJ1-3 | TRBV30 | TGTGCCTGGGAGGGAGGAACGATTGGAAACACCATATATTTT | CAWEGGTIGNTIYF
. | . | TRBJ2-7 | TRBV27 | TGTGCCAGCAGTTATACAGCGGGTACCTACGAGCAGTACTTC | CASSYTAGTYEQYF
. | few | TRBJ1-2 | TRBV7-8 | TGTGCCAGCAGCTTTTCTTCAGGGGCGCGGCCCACGTATGGCTACACCTTC | CASSFSSGARPTYGYTF
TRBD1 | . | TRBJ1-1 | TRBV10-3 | TGTGCCATCAGTGAGTCGGAGGGGGCGTCCTCAGCTTTCTTT | CAISESEGASSAFF
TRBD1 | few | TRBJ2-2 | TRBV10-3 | TGTGCCATCAGACTGACAGGGCACACCGGGGAGCTGTTTTTT | CAIRLTGHTGELFF
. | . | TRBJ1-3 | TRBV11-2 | TGTGCCAGCGATAGCGGGTACTCTGGAAACACCATATATTTT | CASDSGYSGNTIYF
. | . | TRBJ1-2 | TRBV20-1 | TGCAGTGCTAGAGTAGGGAGGAACGACACCTTC | CSARVGRNDTF
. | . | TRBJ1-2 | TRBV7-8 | TGTGCCAGCAGCTTAGACGGGGGGCCCTATGGCTACACCTTC | CASSLDGGPYGYTF
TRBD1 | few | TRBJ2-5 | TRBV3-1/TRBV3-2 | TGTGCCAGCAGCCTACGAAAGCCCGGGACAGTAAAAGAGACCCAGTACTTC | CASSLRKPGTVKETQYF